This T cell receptor (beta chain) was documented in a study of shared clonotypes between healthy human individuals. CDR3 length equals 15 residues. Germline V gene data show CDR1 as SGHDT and CDR2 as YYEEEE. Trimming removed 4 bases from V and 6 bases from J; junction bases left unmatched: 6. Generated by immunoSEQ multiplex PCR, the TCRdb table keeps only in-frame clones and is missing some. The table shows about 2.4 million clones, with 93% occurring only once. This rearrangement joins TRBV5-6 to TRBJ2-2, with 10 bases aligning to TRBD1. The sample consisted of naive CD4+ T cells from PBMCs. Subset in this sample: CD45RA+ positively selected. The TCR sequence derives from a man younger than 30 in good health. Some clones in this sample may be carry-over from other donors' samples. The CDR3 DNA reads as TGTGCCAGCAGCGCGGACAGGGGGTTAGCCGGGGAGCTGTTTTTT. This translates into CASSADRGLAGELFF.